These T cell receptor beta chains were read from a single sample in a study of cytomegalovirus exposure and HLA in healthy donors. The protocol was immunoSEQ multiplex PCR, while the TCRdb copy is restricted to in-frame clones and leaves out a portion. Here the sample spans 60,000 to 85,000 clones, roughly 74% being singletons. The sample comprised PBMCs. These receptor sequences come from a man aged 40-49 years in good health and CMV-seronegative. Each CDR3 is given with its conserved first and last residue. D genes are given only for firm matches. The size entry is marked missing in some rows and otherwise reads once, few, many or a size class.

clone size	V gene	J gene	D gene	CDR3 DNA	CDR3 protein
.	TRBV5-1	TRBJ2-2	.	TGCGCCAGCCATACAGGGAGCTCGAACACCGGGGAGCTGTTTTTT	CASHTGSSNTGELFF
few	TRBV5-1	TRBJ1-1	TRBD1	TGCGCCAGCAGCGGGACAGCCACGGGCACTGAAGCTTTCTTT	CASSGTATGTEAFF
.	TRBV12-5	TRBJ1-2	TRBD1	TGTGCTAGTGGTGACAGGGGGACCTATGGCTACACCTTC	CASGDRGTYGYTF
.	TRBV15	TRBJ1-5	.	TGTGCCACCAGCGGATCAACAGGCGTAGGTCAGCCCCAGCATTTT	CATSGSTGVGQPQHF
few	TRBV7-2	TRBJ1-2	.	TGTGCCAGCAGCAACGGTGGCTACACCTTC	CASSNGGYTF
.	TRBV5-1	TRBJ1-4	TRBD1	TGCGCCAGCAGCTTGGTGGGACAGGGAGAGGGAGAAAAACTGTTTTTT	CASSLVGQGEGEKLFF
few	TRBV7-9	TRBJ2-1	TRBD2	TGTGCCAGCAACCCCTTAGCGGGGGAGTACAATGAGCAGTTCTTC	CASNPLAGEYNEQFF
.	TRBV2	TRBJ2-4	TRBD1	TGTGCCAGCAGTCGTGACAGGGGTAACGACATTCAGTACTTC	CASSRDRGNDIQYF
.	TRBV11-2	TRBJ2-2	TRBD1	TGTGCCAGCAGGACAGGGTCGCCCACCGGGGAGCTGTTTTTT	CASRTGSPTGELFF
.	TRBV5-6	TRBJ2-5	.	TGTGCCAGCAGCTTGTTTGCGGGGGCTGGAGAGACCCAGTACTTC	CASSLFAGAGETQYF
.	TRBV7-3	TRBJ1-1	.	TGTGCCAGCAGCTTAAGAGGAGGGGAGGGCACTGAAGCTTTCTTT	CASSLRGGEGTEAFF
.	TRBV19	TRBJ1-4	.	TGTGCCACGGGGGGGCAGATTAATGAAAAACTGTTTTTT	CATGGQINEKLFF
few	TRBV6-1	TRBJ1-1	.	TGTGCCAGCAGTTACAGAGCTGAAGCTTTCTTT	CASSYRAEAFF
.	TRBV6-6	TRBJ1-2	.	TGTGCCAGCAGATCGGACGGGGATGGACGCTATGGCTACACCTTC	CASRSDGDGRYGYTF
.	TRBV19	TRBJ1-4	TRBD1	TGTGCCAGTACGGACAGGGAAAAACTGTTTTTT	CASTDREKLFF
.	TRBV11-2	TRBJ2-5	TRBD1	TGTGCCAGCAGAAGGGGACAGACACAAGAGACCCAGTACTTC	CASRRGQTQETQYF
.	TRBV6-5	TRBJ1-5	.	TGTGCCAGCAAGGAGAATTATGACAATCAGCCCCAGCATTTT	CASKENYDNQPQHF
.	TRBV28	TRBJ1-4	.	TGTGCCAGCAGTTACCCCCTACAGGGTCCGGTAGCTAATGAAAAACTGTTTTTT	CASSYPLQGPVANEKLFF
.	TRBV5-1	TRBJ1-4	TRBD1	TGCGCCAGCACCCTTGGAGGGACAGGGAATGAAAAACTGTTTTTT	CASTLGGTGNEKLFF
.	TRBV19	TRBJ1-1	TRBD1	TGTGCCAGTAGCGGACAGGGGATGAACACTGAAGCTTTCTTT	CASSGQGMNTEAFF
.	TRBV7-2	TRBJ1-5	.	TGTGCCAGCAGCTTAACCCTGACACCATCTTCCTATCAGCCCCAGCATTTT	CASSLTLTPSSYQPQHF
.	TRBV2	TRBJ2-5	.	TGTGCCAGCAGCCAAGATGGACTGGTCCAAGAGACCCAGTACTTC	CASSQDGLVQETQYF
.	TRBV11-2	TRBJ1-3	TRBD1	TGTGCCAGCAGCCGTGTTCCGGGACAGCCATCTGGAAACACCATATATTTT	CASSRVPGQPSGNTIYF
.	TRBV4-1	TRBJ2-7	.	TGCGCCAGCAGCCAAGACCGGACAGCGTACTACGAGCAGTACTTC	CASSQDRTAYYEQYF
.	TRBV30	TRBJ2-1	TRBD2	TGTGCCCGAGCGGGGGGAGGGACCTACAATGAGCAGTTCTTC	CARAGGGTYNEQFF
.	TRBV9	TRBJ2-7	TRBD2	TGTGCCAGCAGCCCCCAAATGACTAGCGGGGTTTCTTACGAGCAGTACTTC	CASSPQMTSGVSYEQYF
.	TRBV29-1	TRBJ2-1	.	TGCAGCGTTGAAGGGCACTCTAGGAACCCTCAATATGAGCAGTTCTTC	CSVEGHSRNPQYEQFF
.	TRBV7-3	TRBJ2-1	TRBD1	TGTGCCAGCAGCCGCCAGGGGGACAATGAGCAGTTCTTC	CASSRQGDNEQFF
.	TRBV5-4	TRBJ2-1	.	TGTGCCAGCAGCGACCACAGGACCCCCTACAATGAGCAGTTCTTC	CASSDHRTPYNEQFF
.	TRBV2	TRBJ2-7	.	TGTGCCAGCACTACAGGGTCCTACGAGCAGTACTTC	CASTTGSYEQYF
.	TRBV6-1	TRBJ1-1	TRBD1	TGTGCCAGCAGAGCACAGGGACAGATCAACACTGAAGCTTTCTTT	CASRAQGQINTEAFF
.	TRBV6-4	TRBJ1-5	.	TGTGCCAGCAGTGAGAGGGACAATCAGCCCCAGCATTTT	CASSERDNQPQHF
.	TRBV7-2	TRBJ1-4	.	TGTGCCAGCAGCTTAGTATCTGGGGGCCCACGTCTGGGTGAAAAACTGTTTTTT	CASSLVSGGPRLGEKLFF